Listed here is a single T cell receptor beta chain. The CDR3 contains 20 residues. This record belongs to a study of Ad26.COV2.S vaccination and SARS-CoV-2 variants. Study context: The authors gave Ad26.COV2.S intramuscularly, either once or twice 56 days apart.

The assay was immunoSEQ multiplex PCR, and TCRdb's table has in-frame clones only and misses some. The sample consists of 350,000 to 500,000 clones, about 90% of them appearing once. As to treatment: 15 to 20 received Ad26.COV2.S at low or high dose, single or two shots; about five received placebo; per-sample allocation not given. Vaccine and placebo recipients were sampled on day 63 after the first injection. This chain joins TRBV1 and TRBJ2-4; the D call TRBD2 from the table was never checked on the DNA. TRBV1 is marked as a pseudogene. This TCR was recovered from a person aged 18-65 years who received the Ad26.COV2.S COVID-19 vaccine or a placebo. Sequencing was performed on peripheral blood, taken in a trial of Ad26.COV2.S vaccine versus placebo. The CDR3 spells CTSSQTGGTSENYGKNIQYF. For the CDR3, the DNA is TGCACCAGCAGCCAAACCGGGGGGACTAGCGAGAACTATGGCAAAAACATTCAGTACTTC.